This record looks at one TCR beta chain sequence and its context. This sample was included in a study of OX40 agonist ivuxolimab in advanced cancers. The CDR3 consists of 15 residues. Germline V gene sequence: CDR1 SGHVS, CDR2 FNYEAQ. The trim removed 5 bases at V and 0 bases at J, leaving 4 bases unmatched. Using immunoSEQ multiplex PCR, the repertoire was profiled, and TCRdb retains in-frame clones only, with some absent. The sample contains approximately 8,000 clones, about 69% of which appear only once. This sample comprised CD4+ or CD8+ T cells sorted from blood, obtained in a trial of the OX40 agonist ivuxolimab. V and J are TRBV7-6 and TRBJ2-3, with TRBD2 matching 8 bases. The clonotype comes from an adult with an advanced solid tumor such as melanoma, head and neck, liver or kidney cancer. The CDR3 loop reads CASSRLATSTDTQYF. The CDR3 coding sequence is TGTGCCAGCAGCAGACTAGCGACTAGCACAGATACGCAGTATTTT.